The entry that follows covers one T cell receptor (beta chain) sequence. The PCR employed 60 Vbeta primers together with 13 Jbeta primers. Profiled with immunoSEQ multiplex PCR; TCRdb holds only in-frame clones, not every one. The sample carries about 190,000 clones, 60% to 80% recorded once. The source of the sample is a study of cytomegalovirus exposure and HLA in healthy donors. The germline V gene encodes CDR1 SGHNT and CDR2 YENEEA. V lost 1 base, J lost 6 bases, and 7 bases lay in between. This CDR3 is 14 amino acids long. The genes are TRBV11-3 and TRBJ1-6; D is uncertain. The sequencing sample was made of PBMCs. This receptor was taken from a woman aged 18-29 years in good health and CMV-seronegative. CDR3 region: CASSLGGANSPLHF. The CDR3 nucleotides read TGTGCCAGCAGCTTAGGGGGAGCTAATTCACCCCTCCACTTT.